These 5 T cell receptor beta chains share one sample of origin, sequenced in a study of blood T cell repertoires in COVID-19. This table comes from immunoSEQ multiplex PCR, and its TCRdb copy is limited to in-frame clones, with some not included. The top ten hold under 4.5% of the sample, which has about 170,000 clones, less than 90% seen once. The specimen was PBMCs or T cells enriched from blood (not recorded which). The receptors come from a woman aged 50 to 65 who had recovered from COVID-19.

This clone showed up just a few times. J is TRBJ2-3 and V is TRBV9, with D perhaps TRBD2 (6 bases). Germline CDR1 and CDR2: SGDLS and YYNGEE. The length of the CDR3 is 15 residues. Trimming stripped 3 bases from V and 2 bases from J, with 13 bases between. The CDR3, as DNA: TGTGCCAGCAGCGCGACGCTGGGACTCACAGATACGCAGTATTTT. Translating it yields CASSATLGLTDTQYF.

The V gene is TRBV5-6, the J gene TRBJ1-5, with 9 bases matching TRBD1. Germline CDR1 and CDR2: SGHDT and YYEEEE. V lost 5 bases, J lost 3 bases, and 6 bases stayed unmatched. CDR3 length equals 15 residues. CDR3 amino acids: CASSRRDRDNQPQHF. As DNA, the CDR3 is TGTGCCAGCAGTAGGAGGGACAGGGACAATCAGCCCCAGCATTTT.

The CDR3 sequence: CASSRSGQGIRNTEAFF. CDR3 coding DNA: TGTGCCAGCAGTAGGTCTGGACAGGGGATAAGGAACACTGAAGCTTTCTTT. J is TRBJ1-1 and V is TRBV28, with 9 bases matching TRBD1. V gave up 5 bases and J gave up 1 base; unmatched junction bases: 11. This CDR3 comprises 17 residues. CDR1 and CDR2 (germline): MDHEN, SYDVKM.

This chain uses TRBV27 with TRBJ2-7; 8 nucleotides line up with TRBD1. V was pared by 6 bases and J by 4 bases, with 5 bases of the junction left unmatched. Germline CDR1 reads MNHEY; CDR2 reads SMNVEV (reference sequence). This CDR3 has 13 residues. CDR3 bases: TGTGCCAGCAGGCGGACAGGGCAGTACGAGCAGTACGTC. It yields the protein CASRRTGQYEQYV.

The chain links TRBV7-2 to TRBJ1-2, with D possibly TRBD1 on 6 matching bases. V lost 4 bases and J 2 bases, leaving 11 bases between the germline ends. Germline CDR1 and CDR2: SGHTA and FQGNSA. There are 14 residues in the CDR3. The CDR3 DNA reads TGTGCCAGCAGCTCCCGGACAGAAAACTATGGCTACACCTTC. Residues: CASSSRTENYGYTF.